This TCR beta chain was retrieved from a study of human T cells and chemical hapten exposure. This clonotype has at least ten counts. TCRdb re-called the RACE reads through MiXCR, storing one row per CDR3 protein. Altogether about 69,000 distinct CDR3 sequences are present, 10% being singletons, with the ten largest covering roughly 6.8%. Indicated time point: patch test 2, 6 weeks after DPC sensitization. Treatment reported: therapeutic diphenylcyclopropenone sensitization with weekly scalp DPC. The receptor was isolated from a woman aged 45 to 65 with alopecia areata. Some clones in this sample may be carry-over from other donors' samples. The material was whole blood, obtained in connection with sensitization to the hapten diphenylcyclopropenone (DPC).

Written as DNA, the CDR3 is TGTGCCAGCAGTTTCAGCGGGAGCTTCTACGAGCAGTACTTC. Amino acid sequence: CASSFSGSFYEQYF. The chain recombines TRBV28 with TRBJ2-7; 8 nucleotides align to TRBD2. CDR3 size: 14 residues. Germline CDR1 and CDR2: MDHEN and SYDVKM. The ends lost 3 bases at V and 3 bases at J; junction bases unmatched: 4.